Listed below are T cell receptor beta chains from one sample, sequenced in a study of cytomegalovirus exposure and HLA in healthy donors. Data came from immunoSEQ multiplex PCR; TCRdb stores just in-frame clones and leaves some out. The sample has about 160,000 clones, roughly 80% seen once. Input material: PBMCs. The source is a male donor in good health and CMV-seronegative. Both conserved end residues are part of each CDR3. Each record gives: V gene, D gene, clone size, J gene, CDR3 DNA, CDR3 protein. D genes are given only for firm matches. Clone size is not always given. Where it is, it says once, few, many or a class for expanded clones.

TRBV11-2	TRBD1	once	TRBJ2-7	TGTGCCAGCAGCTTAGGGGGGACAGGGGGCTACGAGCAGTACTTC	CASSLGGTGGYEQYF
TRBV4-1	NA	NA	TRBJ1-5	TGCGCCAGCAGCCAAGATCTATCTCTTGGGCCCAATCAGCCCCAGCATTTT	CASSQDLSLGPNQPQHF
TRBV4-3	TRBD1	few	TRBJ2-2	TGCGCCAGCAGGCCTTCCTACAGGGGAGCCGGGGAGCTGTTTTTT	CASRPSYRGAGELFF
TRBV30	NA	NA	TRBJ2-3	TGTGCCTGGGGGGCGGAGGGGAACACAGATACGCAGTATTTT	CAWGAEGNTDTQYF
TRBV5-4	NA	NA	TRBJ2-5	TGTGCCAGCAGATCAGACAGGAGAGAAAAAGAGACCCAGTACTTC	CASRSDRREKETQYF
TRBV19	TRBD1	NA	TRBJ1-1	TGTGCCAGTAGTTGGGGTAGGCCGACAGGGCCGAACACTGAAGCTTTCTTT	CASSWGRPTGPNTEAFF
TRBV6-5	TRBD1	NA	TRBJ1-2	TGTGCCAGCAGTTGGGACAGGGAGAACTATGGCTACACCTTC	CASSWDRENYGYTF
TRBV9	TRBD1	NA	TRBJ2-2	TGTGCCAGCAGCGTCGGGGACAGGGGGCGCCCCGGGGAGCTGTTTTTT	CASSVGDRGRPGELFF
TRBV6-6	TRBD1	NA	TRBJ1-4	TGTGCCAGCAGTCCGAGGGGGCGGGGGGGAGAAAAACTGTTTTTT	CASSPRGRGGEKLFF
TRBV29-1	TRBD1	few	TRBJ1-1	TGCAGCGTAGGGACAGGGAGCACTGAAGCTTTCTTT	CSVGTGSTEAFF
TRBV5-4	TRBD1	NA	TRBJ1-1	TGTGCCAGCAGCTTGGAGGGACAGGGCGGCACTGAAGCTTTCTTT	CASSLEGQGGTEAFF
TRBV11-2	TRBD1	NA	TRBJ1-1	TGTGCCAGCAGCTTAGGGGGGACAGGGGCGGCAGCTTTCTTT	CASSLGGTGAAAFF
TRBV9	NA	medium-sized	TRBJ2-3	TGTGCCAGCAGCGTAGAAGGATCGGAGACAGATACGCAGTATTTT	CASSVEGSETDTQYF
TRBV4-3	NA	NA	TRBJ1-1	TGCGCCAGCAGCCAAGATTACGGGAACACTGAAGCTTTCTTT	CASSQDYGNTEAFF
TRBV10-3	NA	NA	TRBJ2-7	TGTGCCATCAGTGGGCAGGTCTCCTACGAGCAGTACTTC	CAISGQVSYEQYF
TRBV5-6	TRBD2	NA	TRBJ2-7	TGTGCCAGCAGCTTGCCTTCTAGCGGGCCCTCCTACGAGCAGTACTTC	CASSLPSSGPSYEQYF
TRBV15	NA	NA	TRBJ1-1	TGTGCCACCAGCAGTGGCGGGGTCACTGAAGCTTTCTTT	CATSSGGVTEAFF
TRBV6-1	NA	NA	TRBJ1-4	TGTGCCAGCAGTGGAACCGGTAAAAGCACGTTGTTTTTT	CASSGTGKSTLFF
TRBV19	NA	NA	TRBJ1-2	TGTGCCAGTAGTAGCCAAGCGCATCTCTATGGCTACACCTTC	CASSSQAHLYGYTF
TRBV5-6	TRBD1	NA	TRBJ2-3	TGTGCCAGTAAACAGGGGGCCGTTAGAGATACGCAGTATTTT	CASKQGAVRDTQYF
TRBV6-6	TRBD1	few	TRBJ1-5	TGTGCCAGCGTTCGGGACAGGGTTGGCAATCAGCCCCAGCATTTT	CASVRDRVGNQPQHF
TRBV18	TRBD2	NA	TRBJ2-1	TGTGCCAGCTCACCACCAGCGGGACCCTACAATGAGCAGTTCTTC	CASSPPAGPYNEQFF
TRBV6-1	NA	NA	TRBJ1-5	TGTGCCAGCAGTGACGGACAGAGCAATCAGCCCCAGCATTTT	CASSDGQSNQPQHF
TRBV2	TRBD1	NA	TRBJ2-3	TGTGCCAGCAGTGAAGTGGGGGGGGACAGGGGGCGAACAGATACGCAGTATTTT	CASSEVGGDRGRTDTQYF
TRBV4-2	NA	NA	TRBJ1-2	TGTGCCAGCAGCCATAACAGGGACCAAAACTATGGCTACACCTTC	CASSHNRDQNYGYTF
TRBV7-2	TRBD1	once	TRBJ1-2	TGTGCCAGCAGCAATCGACAGGGTGGGGGATATGTCGGCTACACCTTC	CASSNRQGGGYVGYTF
TRBV7-2	NA	NA	TRBJ2-5	TGTGCCAGCAGCTTTCGGGCCCGTCGGGGTGCCCAAGAGACCCAGTACTTC	CASSFRARRGAQETQYF
TRBV19	NA	NA	TRBJ2-7	TGTGCCAGTAGTATAGTCAGGGGTGATGAGCAGTACTTC	CASSIVRGDEQYF
TRBV6-5	NA	NA	TRBJ2-1	TGTGCCAGCAGGGAGGGTCCGCAGCCCTACAATGAGCAGTTCTTC	CASREGPQPYNEQFF
TRBV28	NA	NA	TRBJ2-5	TGTGCCAGCGGTGCAGGGTCCACCCAAGAGACCCAGTACTTC	CASGAGSTQETQYF
TRBV10-3	TRBD1	NA	TRBJ2-5	TGTGCCATCAGTGACTCCCAGGGGGAGGAGACCCAGTACTTC	CAISDSQGEETQYF
TRBV19	NA	NA	TRBJ1-1	TGTGCCAGTAGTGGGGGGGTGAACACTGAAGCTTTCTTT	CASSGGVNTEAFF
TRBV6-5	TRBD1	few	TRBJ1-1	TGTGCCAGCAGTTACTCGAAAAGGGGGCGATGGACTGAAGCTTTCTTT	CASSYSKRGRWTEAFF
TRBV5-3	TRBD1	NA	TRBJ1-2	TGTGCCAGAACCGGACAGGAGGGTGGGACTGGCTACACCTTC	CARTGQEGGTGYTF
TRBV27	NA	NA	TRBJ2-1	TGTGCCGCAAGGAGGGGGGGGGCCCACAATGAGCAGTTCTTC	CAARRGGAHNEQFF
TRBV11-2	NA	NA	TRBJ2-7	TGTGCCAGCAGCTTAACAGTTAGCGGCTCCTACGAGCAGTACTTC	CASSLTVSGSYEQYF
TRBV5-6	TRBD1	NA	TRBJ2-7	TGTGCCAGCAGCTTGGTGTTAGGACAGGGGGCCTACGAGCAGTACTTC	CASSLVLGQGAYEQYF
TRBV30	TRBD1	once	TRBJ2-5	TGTGCCGGGACAGATAAAGAGACCCAGTACTTC	CAGTDKETQYF
TRBV28	TRBD1	NA	TRBJ2-7	TGTGCCAGCAGTAATCTCTGGGACAGGGCTTACGAGCAGTACTTC	CASSNLWDRAYEQYF
TRBV15	TRBD1	NA	TRBJ1-5	TGTGCCACCAGGACAGGGGGCGGCGGCAATCAGCCCCAGCATTTT	CATRTGGGGNQPQHF
TRBV7-3	TRBD1	NA	TRBJ1-3	TGTGCCAGCAGCCTAACAGGGGGCTCTGGAAACACCATATATTTT	CASSLTGGSGNTIYF
TRBV4-3	TRBD2	NA	TRBJ2-1	TGCGCCAGCAGCCAAGTGTCGGCGGGAGGATACTCTGGTGAGCAGTTCTTC	CASSQVSAGGYSGEQFF